Listed below are T cell receptor beta chains from one sample, sequenced in a study of T cells in Graves' hyperthyroidism and ophthalmopathy. TCRdb reprocessed the multiplex PCR reads via MiXCR and lists one record per CDR3 protein. The table lists roughly 660,000 distinct CDR3 sequences, around 15% of them singletons, with roughly 15% in the top ten. Material: blood. The receptors stem from a man between 50 and 59 years old with Graves' hyperthyroidism. Both conserved end residues are part of each CDR3. Fields, in order: clone size, D gene, J gene, V gene, CDR3 protein, CDR3 DNA. The D gene is left open where the match is weak. Not all rows give a size; the values are once, few, many and, for expanded clones, a class.

size: many
D: TRBD2
J: TRBJ2-1
V: TRBV12-5
CDR3: CASGLGLAGPNNEQFF
DNA: TGTGCTAGTGGTTTGGGACTAGCGGGACCTAACAATGAGCAGTTCTTC

size: NA
D: TRBD1
J: TRBJ2-7
V: TRBV3-1
CDR3: CASSQESIGTGGHEQYF
DNA: TGTGCCAGCAGCCAAGAAAGTATCGGGACAGGGGGCCACGAGCAGTACTTC

size: many
D: TRBD1
J: TRBJ1-5
V: TRBV6-1
CDR3: CASSEGTGSNQPQHF
DNA: TGTGCCAGCAGTGAAGGGACAGGTAGCAATCAGCCCCAGCATTTT

size: many
D: NA
J: TRBJ2-1
V: TRBV28
CDR3: CASLQGSSYNEQFF
DNA: TGTGCCAGCCTTCAGGGGAGCTCCTACAATGAGCAGTTCTTC

size: NA
D: TRBD1
J: TRBJ1-4
V: TRBV7-9
CDR3: CASSSSDDRDEKLFF
DNA: TGTGCCAGCAGCTCTTCCGATGACAGGGATGAAAAACTGTTTTTT

size: many
D: TRBD2
J: TRBJ2-7
V: TRBV12-3/TRBV12-4
CDR3: CASSLVRLAGAPYEQYF
DNA: TGTGCCAGCAGTTTAGTCCGACTAGCGGGAGCCCCCTACGAGCAGTACTTC

size: many
D: NA
J: TRBJ1-6
V: TRBV25-1
CDR3: CASLQDYNSPLHF
DNA: TGTGCCAGTTTACAGGACTATAATTCACCCCTCCACTTT

size: few
D: TRBD2
J: TRBJ2-1
V: TRBV20-1
CDR3: CSARAVAGPAYNEQFF
DNA: TGCAGTGCTAGAGCTGTAGCGGGCCCCGCCTACAATGAGCAGTTCTTC

size: many
D: NA
J: TRBJ2-7
V: TRBV19
CDR3: CASSELGIASYEQYF
DNA: TGTGCCAGCAGTGAACTGGGCATCGCCTCCTACGAGCAGTACTTC

size: NA
D: TRBD2
J: TRBJ2-3
V: TRBV20-1
CDR3: CSARDFAGGPSDTQYF
DNA: TGCAGTGCTAGAGATTTTGCGGGAGGGCCCTCAGATACGCAGTATTTT

size: few
D: TRBD2
J: TRBJ2-1
V: TRBV20-1
CDR3: CSALTRTSGKDSSYNEQFF
DNA: TGCAGTGCCCTTACCCGGACTAGCGGGAAAGACAGCTCCTACAATGAGCAGTTCTTC

size: few
D: TRBD1
J: TRBJ2-5
V: TRBV20-1
CDR3: CSALPTGPQETQYF
DNA: TGCAGTGCTCTCCCGACAGGGCCCCAAGAGACCCAGTACTTC

size: many
D: TRBD1
J: TRBJ1-2
V: TRBV28
CDR3: CASNKDREFSFSGYTF
DNA: TGTGCCAGCAACAAGGACAGGGAATTTTCCTTCTCTGGCTACACCTTC

size: many
D: NA
J: TRBJ2-3
V: TRBV27
CDR3: CASSLYPGPLTDTQYF
DNA: TGTGCCAGCAGTTTATACCCGGGGCCCCTCACAGATACGCAGTATTTT

size: NA
D: TRBD2
J: TRBJ2-1
V: TRBV6-2/TRBV6-3
CDR3: CASSYTFPGTSGREGQFF
DNA: TGTGCCAGCAGTTACACCTTCCCCGGGACTAGCGGGAGGGAGGGGCAGTTCTTC

size: many
D: NA
J: TRBJ2-1
V: TRBV12-3/TRBV12-4
CDR3: CASRPEGLAGGEQFF
DNA: TGTGCCAGCAGACCGGAGGGGCTAGCCGGCGGTGAGCAGTTCTTC

size: many
D: TRBD2
J: TRBJ2-7
V: TRBV10-3
CDR3: CAIQTSGRAYEQYF
DNA: TGTGCCATCCAAACTAGCGGGAGAGCCTACGAGCAGTACTTC

size: NA
D: NA
J: TRBJ2-3
V: TRBV20-1
CDR3: CSAPSASAITDTQYF
DNA: TGCAGTGCCCCCAGCGCTAGCGCAATCACAGATACGCAGTATTTT

size: many
D: TRBD2
J: TRBJ2-1
V: TRBV6-1
CDR3: CASSGPLAAFTNEQFF
DNA: TGTGCCAGCAGTGGTCCACTAGCGGCCTTCACTAATGAGCAGTTCTTC

size: many
D: NA
J: TRBJ2-3
V: TRBV9
CDR3: CASSAGGGSLDTQYF
DNA: TGTGCCAGCAGCGCGGGGGGCGGGAGTCTAGATACGCAGTATTTT

size: once
D: TRBD1
J: TRBJ1-5
V: TRBV19
CDR3: CASSWDRANQPQHF
DNA: TGTGCCAGTAGTTGGGACAGGGCAAATCAGCCCCAGCATTTT

size: many
D: TRBD1
J: TRBJ1-2
V: TRBV28
CDR3: CASGWTGAYGYTF
DNA: TGTGCCAGCGGGTGGACAGGGGCTTATGGCTACACCTTC

size: once
D: TRBD2
J: TRBJ2-1
V: TRBV4-1
CDR3: CASSQVSGLAAYNEQFF
DNA: TGCGCCAGCAGCCAAGTTTCAGGACTAGCGGCTTACAATGAGCAGTTCTTC

size: many
D: NA
J: TRBJ2-7
V: TRBV20-1
CDR3: CSAWGQGRGPYEQYF
DNA: TGCAGTGCCTGGGGCCAGGGGAGGGGGCCCTACGAGCAGTACTTC

size: many
D: TRBD2
J: TRBJ2-1
V: TRBV14
CDR3: CASSSRSGKVYNEQFF
DNA: TGTGCCAGCAGTTCAAGGAGCGGGAAAGTCTACAATGAGCAGTTCTTC

size: many
D: NA
J: TRBJ2-3
V: TRBV10-2
CDR3: CASTQGNTQYF
DNA: TGCGCCAGCACACAGGGCAATACGCAGTATTTT

size: many
D: NA
J: TRBJ2-5
V: TRBV2
CDR3: CASRRTREETQYF
DNA: TGTGCCAGCCGGAGGACCCGAGAAGAGACCCAGTACTTC

size: NA
D: TRBD1
J: TRBJ2-6
V: TRBV2
CDR3: CASSGDRTSGANVLTF
DNA: TGTGCCAGCAGTGGGGACAGGACCTCTGGGGCCAACGTCCTGACTTTC

size: few
D: NA
J: TRBJ2-3
V: TRBV19
CDR3: CASSIDKGSWSTDTQYF
DNA: TGTGCCAGTAGTATAGATAAGGGCAGTTGGAGCACAGATACGCAGTATTTT

size: many
D: TRBD2
J: TRBJ2-3
V: TRBV28
CDR3: CASSSREGPDTQYF
DNA: TGTGCCAGCAGTTCGAGGGAGGGCCCCGATACGCAGTATTTT

size: many
D: NA
J: TRBJ2-7
V: TRBV2
CDR3: CAKGRGLHEQYF
DNA: TGTGCCAAGGGGAGGGGGTTGCACGAGCAGTACTTC

size: many
D: NA
J: TRBJ2-5
V: TRBV2
CDR3: CARAASGTKQETQYF
DNA: TGTGCCAGAGCCGCCTCCGGGACCAAGCAAGAGACCCAGTACTTC

size: many
D: TRBD2
J: TRBJ2-1
V: TRBV5-1
CDR3: CASSASGYNEQFF
DNA: TGCGCCAGCAGCGCTAGCGGGTACAATGAGCAGTTCTTC

size: few
D: NA
J: TRBJ2-5
V: TRBV19
CDR3: CASSKRVDQETQYF
DNA: TGTGCCAGTTCTAAAAGGGTCGACCAAGAGACCCAGTACTTC

size: NA
D: TRBD1
J: TRBJ1-4
V: TRBV7-9
CDR3: CASSFSGTENEKLFF
DNA: TGTGCCAGCAGCTTTAGCGGGACAGAGAATGAAAAACTGTTTTTT

size: NA
D: NA
J: TRBJ2-3
V: TRBV3-1
CDR3: CASSQNRGTDTQYF
DNA: TGTGCCAGCAGCCAGAACAGGGGCACAGATACGCAGTATTTT

size: NA
D: NA
J: TRBJ2-5
V: TRBV5-4
CDR3: CASMDIAETQETQYF
DNA: TGTGCCAGCATGGACATAGCGGAAACTCAAGAGACCCAGTACTTC

size: many
D: NA
J: TRBJ1-4
V: TRBV18
CDR3: CASSRGQRNEKLFF
DNA: TGTGCCAGCTCACGCGGACAGAGAAATGAAAAACTGTTTTTT

size: many
D: NA
J: TRBJ1-1
V: TRBV30
CDR3: CAWRLKTRLATEAFF
DNA: TGTGCCTGGAGATTAAAGACACGACTTGCCACTGAAGCTTTCTTT

size: many
D: TRBD1
J: TRBJ2-5
V: TRBV24-1
CDR3: CATSDWGQGRQETQYF
DNA: TGTGCCACCAGTGATTGGGGACAGGGTCGGCAAGAGACCCAGTACTTC

size: NA
D: NA
J: TRBJ1-6
V: TRBV20-1
CDR3: CSARGGLNSPLHF
DNA: TGCAGTGCTAGAGGGGGGTTGAATTCACCCCTCCACTTT

size: many
D: NA
J: TRBJ1-2
V: TRBV19
CDR3: CASSIPNIYGYTF
DNA: TGTGCCAGTAGTATCCCCAACATCTATGGCTACACCTTC

size: many
D: NA
J: TRBJ1-1
V: TRBV28
CDR3: CASRDSYRTEAFF
DNA: TGTGCCAGCAGGGACAGTTATCGCACTGAAGCTTTCTTT

size: few
D: NA
J: TRBJ2-7
V: TRBV5-8
CDR3: CASSPHRDSYEQYF
DNA: TGTGCCAGCAGCCCACACAGGGACTCCTACGAGCAGTACTTC

size: many
D: NA
J: TRBJ1-5
V: TRBV12-3/TRBV12-4
CDR3: CASSPTDILSHSNQPQHF
DNA: TGTGCCAGCAGTCCAACGGACATCCTCTCCCATAGCAATCAGCCCCAGCATTTT